The clone carrying this T cell receptor (beta chain) was recorded many times. Sequencing libraries of naive CD8 cells derived from around 20,000 to 1,000,000 sorted cells with 10%, 30% or 50% RNA. Researchers sorted naive CD8 T cells as cells that were CD8+CD4-CCR7+CD45RA+. The sample originates from a study of molecular identifiers for immune sequencing clone quantification. V shed 5 bases, J shed 7 bases, and the junction held 8 bases outside the gene matches. Germline V gene data show CDR1 as MNHEY and CDR2 as SMNVEV (reference sequence). The CDR3 spans 15 residues. Preparation methods for the bulk TCR libraries were those previously described, with listed TCR primers. One entry per CDR3 protein, called by TCRdb with MiXCR from the PCR reads. Of about 35,000 distinct CDR3 sequences listed, about a fifth are singletons.

This receptor was taken from a human donor in good health. Some libraries in this study had Jurkat cell RNA spiked in. The sequencing input was naive CD8+ T cells from blood, with Jurkat cell RNA spiked in. Subset denoted: FACS-sorted CD8+CD4-CCR7+CD45RA+ naive T cells. The chain recombines TRBV27 with TRBJ1-6, with 7 bases identical to TRBD1. This CDR3 reads CASSMGTVKNSPLHF. CDR3 nucleotides: TGTGCCAGCAGTATGGGGACAGTTAAAAATTCACCCCTCCACTTT.